This paragraph covers one TCR beta chain sequence. The data are from a study of early stage breast cancer tumors. V shed 5 bases, J shed 7 bases, and the junction held 12 bases outside the gene matches. The CDR3 is made up of 16 amino acids. The germline V gene encodes CDR1 LNHNV and CDR2 YYDKDF (reference sequence). Some clones are missing from TCRdb's copy, which holds only in-frame ones; the method was immunoSEQ multiplex PCR. The sample lists 39,000 or so clones, roughly 69% seen once, with approximately 7.1% in the top ten. V usage is TRBV15 and J usage is TRBJ2-2, with 8 bases that match TRBD1. The sample was blood. This clonotype was obtained from a person in their fifties with breast cancer. CDR3 in amino acids: CATSRKDRAIVGELFF. In DNA, the CDR3 is TGTGCCACCAGCCGAAAGGACAGGGCAATTGTCGGGGAGCTGTTTTTT.